This T cell receptor beta chain was recovered during a study of regulatory T cells in long-lasting Graves disease. Time point noted: persistent/refractory GD, antithyroid drugs over 5 years with positive TRAb. The authors made the TCR library using RNA they extracted from PBMCs. The sample holds many counts of this clonotype. Construction of the TCR beta libraries employed iRepertoire HTBI primers in conjunction with Arm-PCR of CDR3 regions. In TCRdb, the multiplex PCR reads were re-called with MiXCR into one record per CDR3 protein. The sample shows 390,000 or so distinct CDR3 sequences, roughly 25% of them seen only once. Trimming took 6 bases from V and 11 from J, leaving 26 bases between them. The CDR3 runs to 16 residues. Per the germline V gene, CDR1 is SGHNT and CDR2 is YYREEE (reference sequence).

Sequences were derived from peripheral blood mononuclear cells (PBMCs), sampled when the disease was refractory, from a patient treated with antithyroid drugs. The sequence derives from a woman between 40 and 50 years old with Graves disease. The V and J genes are TRBV5-4 and TRBJ1-4; TRBD1 might be the D (5 bases). The CDR3 is CASKDLEGTKDSKLFF. CDR3 sequence (DNA): TGTGCCAGCAAGGACCTCGAAGGGACGAAGGATAGCAAACTGTTTTTT. Supplemented by reference TRBV5-4 and TRBJ1-4, the full variable domain reads ETGVTQSPTHLIKTRGQQVTLRCSSQSGHNTVSWYQQALGQGPQFIFQYYREEENGRGNFPPRFSGLQFPNYSSELNVNALELDDSALYLCASKDLEGTKDSKLFFGSGTQLSVL.